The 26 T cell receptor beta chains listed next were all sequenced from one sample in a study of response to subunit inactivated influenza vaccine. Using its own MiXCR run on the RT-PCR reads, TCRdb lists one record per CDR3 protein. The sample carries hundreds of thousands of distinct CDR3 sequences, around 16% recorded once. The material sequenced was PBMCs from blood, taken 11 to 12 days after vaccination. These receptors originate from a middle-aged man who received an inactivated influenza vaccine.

DNA of the CDR3: TGCGCCAGCAGCTTGGCCACCGAGCTGTTTTTT. As protein: CASSLATELFF. This sequence joins TRBV5-1 and TRBJ2-2; no firm D call. The CDR3 consists of 11 residues. The V and J ends lost 0 bases and 11 bases respectively, with 5 bases between them. Germline-derived CDR1 and CDR2 are SGHRS and YFSETQ.

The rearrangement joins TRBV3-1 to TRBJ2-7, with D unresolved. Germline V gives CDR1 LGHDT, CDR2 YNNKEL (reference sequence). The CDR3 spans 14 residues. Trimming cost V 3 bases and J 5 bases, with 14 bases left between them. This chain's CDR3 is CASSQVGLTHEQYF. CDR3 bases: TGTGCCAGCAGCCAGGTGGGTCTTACGCACGAGCAGTACTTC.

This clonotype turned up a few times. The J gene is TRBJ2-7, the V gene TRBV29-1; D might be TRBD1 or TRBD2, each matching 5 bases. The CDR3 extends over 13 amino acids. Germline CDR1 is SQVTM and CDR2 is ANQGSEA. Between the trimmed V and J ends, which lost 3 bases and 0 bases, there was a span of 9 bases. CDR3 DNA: TGCAGCGTTGACAGGGCGGGCTCCTACGAGCAGTACTTC. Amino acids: CSVDRAGSYEQYF.

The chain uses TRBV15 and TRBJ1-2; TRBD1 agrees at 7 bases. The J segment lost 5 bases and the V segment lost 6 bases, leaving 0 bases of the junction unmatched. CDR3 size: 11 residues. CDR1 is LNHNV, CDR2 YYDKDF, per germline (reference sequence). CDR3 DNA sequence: TGTGCCACCAGACAGGGGTATGGCTACACCTTC. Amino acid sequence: CATRQGYGYTF.

CDR3 sequence reads: CSAYSRIQGGQETQYF. In DNA form, the CDR3 reads TGCAGTGCTTATTCTCGTATACAGGGTGGCCAAGAGACCCAGTACTTC. The chain carries TRBV20-1 and TRBJ2-5; possibly TRBD1 for D (6 bases). V lost 5 bases and J 1 base, leaving 20 bases between the germline ends. The CDR3 sequence is 16 residues long. Germline V lookup: CDR1 DFQATT, CDR2 SNEGSKA (reference sequence).

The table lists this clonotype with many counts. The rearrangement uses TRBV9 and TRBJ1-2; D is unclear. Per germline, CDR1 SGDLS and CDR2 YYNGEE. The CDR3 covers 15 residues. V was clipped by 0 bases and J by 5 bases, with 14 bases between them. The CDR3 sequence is CASSVDTERRYGYTF. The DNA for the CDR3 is TGTGCCAGCAGCGTAGATACGGAAAGGCGATATGGCTACACCTTC.

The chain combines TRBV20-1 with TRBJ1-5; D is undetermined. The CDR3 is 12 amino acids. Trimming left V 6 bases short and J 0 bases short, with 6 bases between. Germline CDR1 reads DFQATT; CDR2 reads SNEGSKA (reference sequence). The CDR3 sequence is CSALHSNQPQHF. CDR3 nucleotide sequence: TGCAGTGCCTTGCATAGCAATCAGCCCCAGCATTTT.

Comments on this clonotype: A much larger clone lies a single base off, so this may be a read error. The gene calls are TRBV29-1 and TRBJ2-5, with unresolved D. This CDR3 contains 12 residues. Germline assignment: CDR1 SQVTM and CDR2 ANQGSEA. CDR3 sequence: CSVDSSQETQCF. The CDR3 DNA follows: TGCAGCGTTGATAGCAGTCAAGAGACCCAGTGCTTC.

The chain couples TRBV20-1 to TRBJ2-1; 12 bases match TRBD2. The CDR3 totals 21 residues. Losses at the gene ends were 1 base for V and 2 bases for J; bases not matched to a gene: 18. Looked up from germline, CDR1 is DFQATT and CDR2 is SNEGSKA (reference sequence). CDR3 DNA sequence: TGCAGTGCTAGAGGGCTACTTCCGGGACTAGCGGGCCCACTCACCTACAATGAGCAGTTCTTC. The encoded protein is CSARGLLPGLAGPLTYNEQFF.

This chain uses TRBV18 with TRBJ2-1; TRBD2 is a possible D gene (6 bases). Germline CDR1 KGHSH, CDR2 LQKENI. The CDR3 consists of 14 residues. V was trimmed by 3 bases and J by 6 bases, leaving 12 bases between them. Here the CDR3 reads CASSPTGEVNEQFF. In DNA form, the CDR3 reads TGTGCCAGCTCACCTACGGGAGAGGTCAATGAGCAGTTCTTC.

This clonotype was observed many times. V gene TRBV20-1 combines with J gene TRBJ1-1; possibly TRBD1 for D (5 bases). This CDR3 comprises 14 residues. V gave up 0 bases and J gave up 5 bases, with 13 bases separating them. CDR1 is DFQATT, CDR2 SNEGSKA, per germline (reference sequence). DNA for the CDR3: TGCAGTGCTAGAGATTATGGGGGGGGAACTGAAGCTTTCTTT. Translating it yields CSARDYGGGTEAFF.

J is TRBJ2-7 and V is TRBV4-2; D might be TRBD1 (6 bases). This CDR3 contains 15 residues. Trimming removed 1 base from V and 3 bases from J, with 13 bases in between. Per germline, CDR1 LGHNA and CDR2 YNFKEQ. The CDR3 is CASSQVRGQLYEQYF. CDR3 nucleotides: TGTGCCAGCAGCCAAGTTAGGGGACAACTCTACGAGCAGTACTTC.

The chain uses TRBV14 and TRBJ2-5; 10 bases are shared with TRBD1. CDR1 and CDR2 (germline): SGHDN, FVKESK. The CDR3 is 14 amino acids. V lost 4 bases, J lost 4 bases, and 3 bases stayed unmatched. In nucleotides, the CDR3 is TGTGCCAGCAGCCGTCGGGACAGGGGAGAGACCCAGTACTTC. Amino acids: CASSRRDRGETQYF.

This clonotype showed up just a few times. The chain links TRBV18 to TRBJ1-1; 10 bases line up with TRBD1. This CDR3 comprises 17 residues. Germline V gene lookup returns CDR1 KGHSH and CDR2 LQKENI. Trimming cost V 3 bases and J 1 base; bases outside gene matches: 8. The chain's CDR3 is CASSPPGQGIKNTEAFF. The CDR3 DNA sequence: TGTGCCAGCTCACCGCCGGGACAGGGGATTAAGAACACTGAAGCTTTCTTT.

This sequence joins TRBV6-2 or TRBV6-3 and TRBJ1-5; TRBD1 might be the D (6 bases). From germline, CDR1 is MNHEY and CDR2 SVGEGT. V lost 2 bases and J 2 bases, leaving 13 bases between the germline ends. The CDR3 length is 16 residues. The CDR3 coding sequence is TGTGCCAGCAGTTACGTGGGGGGCCGGGGCAATCAGCCCCAGCATTTT. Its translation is CASSYVGGRGNQPQHF.

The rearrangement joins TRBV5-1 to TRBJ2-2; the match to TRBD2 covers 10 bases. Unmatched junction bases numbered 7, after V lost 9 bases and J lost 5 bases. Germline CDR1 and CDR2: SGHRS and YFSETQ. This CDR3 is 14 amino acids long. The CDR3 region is CATGQRGGTGELFF. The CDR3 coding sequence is TGCGCCACCGGCCAGCGGGGGGGAACCGGGGAGCTGTTTTTT.

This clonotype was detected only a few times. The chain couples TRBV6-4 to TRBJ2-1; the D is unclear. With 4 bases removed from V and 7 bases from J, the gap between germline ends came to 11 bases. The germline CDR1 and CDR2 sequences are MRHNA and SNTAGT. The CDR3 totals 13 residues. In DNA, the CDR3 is TGTGCCAGCAGTGCCGAACGTGGGAATGAGCAGTTCTTC. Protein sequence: CASSAERGNEQFF.

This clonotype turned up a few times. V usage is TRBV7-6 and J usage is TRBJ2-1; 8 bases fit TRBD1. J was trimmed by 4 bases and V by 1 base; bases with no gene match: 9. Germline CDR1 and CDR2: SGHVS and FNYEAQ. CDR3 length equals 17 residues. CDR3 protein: CASSLGLKGQVYNEQFF. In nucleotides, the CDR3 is TGTGCCAGCAGCTTAGGCCTCAAGGGACAGGTATACAATGAGCAGTTCTTC.

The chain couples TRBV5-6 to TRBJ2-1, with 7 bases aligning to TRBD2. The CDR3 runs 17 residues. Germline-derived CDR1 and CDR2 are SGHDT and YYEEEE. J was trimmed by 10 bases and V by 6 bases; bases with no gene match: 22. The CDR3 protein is CASNNKVGLGVYGEQFF. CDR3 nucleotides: TGTGCCAGCAACAACAAAGTCGGACTAGGGGTTTATGGGGAGCAGTTCTTC.

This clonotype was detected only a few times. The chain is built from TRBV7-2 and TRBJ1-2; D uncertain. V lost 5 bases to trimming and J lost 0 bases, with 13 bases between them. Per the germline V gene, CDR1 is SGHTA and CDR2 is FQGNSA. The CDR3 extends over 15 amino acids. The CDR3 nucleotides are TGTGCCAGCAGCCAGCAGTGGGTGTCTAACTATGGCTACACCTTC. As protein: CASSQQWVSNYGYTF. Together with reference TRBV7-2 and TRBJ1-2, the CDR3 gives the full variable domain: GAGVSQSPSNKVTEKGKDVELRCDPISGHTALYWYRQSLGQGLEFLIYFQGNSAPDKSGLPSDRFSAERTGGSVSTLTIQRTQQEDSAVYLCASSQQWVSNYGYTFGSGTRLTVV.

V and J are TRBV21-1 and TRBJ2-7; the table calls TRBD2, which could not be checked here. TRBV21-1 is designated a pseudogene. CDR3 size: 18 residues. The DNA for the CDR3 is TGTGCCAGCAGCTCCCTCCGTGTGGGGCAAATTAGCTCCTACGAGCAGTACTTC. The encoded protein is CASSSLRVGQISSYEQYF.

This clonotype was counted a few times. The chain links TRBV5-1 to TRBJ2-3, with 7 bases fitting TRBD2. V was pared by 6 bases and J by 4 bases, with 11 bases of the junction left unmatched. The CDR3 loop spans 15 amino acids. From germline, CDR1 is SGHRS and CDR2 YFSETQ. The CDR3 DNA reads TGCGCCAGCAATAGTGGCGGGAGTATCGCAGATACGCAGTATTTT. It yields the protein CASNSGGSIADTQYF.

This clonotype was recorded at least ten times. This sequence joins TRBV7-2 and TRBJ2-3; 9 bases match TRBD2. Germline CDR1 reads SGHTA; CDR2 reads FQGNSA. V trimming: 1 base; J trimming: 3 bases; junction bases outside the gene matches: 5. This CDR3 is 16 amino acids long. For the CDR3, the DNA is TGTGCCAGCAGCTTAGGTCTAGCGGGAAGGACAGATACGCAGTATTTT. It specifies CASSLGLAGRTDTQYF.

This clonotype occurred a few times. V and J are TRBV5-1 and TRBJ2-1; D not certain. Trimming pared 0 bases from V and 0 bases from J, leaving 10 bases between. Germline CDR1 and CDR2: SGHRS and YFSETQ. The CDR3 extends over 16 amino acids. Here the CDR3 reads CASSLVFLSSYNEQFF. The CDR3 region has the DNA TGCGCCAGCAGCTTGGTATTCCTGAGCTCCTACAATGAGCAGTTCTTC.

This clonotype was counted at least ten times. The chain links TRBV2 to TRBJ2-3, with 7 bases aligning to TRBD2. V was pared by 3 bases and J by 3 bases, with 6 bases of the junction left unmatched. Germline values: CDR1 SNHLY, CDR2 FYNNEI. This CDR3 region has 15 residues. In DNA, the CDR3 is TGTGCCAGCAGTGAGCATACGGGAGGAACAGATACGCAGTATTTT. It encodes CASSEHTGGTDTQYF.

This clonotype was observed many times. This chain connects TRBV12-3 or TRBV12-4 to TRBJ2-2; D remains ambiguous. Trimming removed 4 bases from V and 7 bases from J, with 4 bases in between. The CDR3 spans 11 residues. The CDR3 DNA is TGTGCCAGCAGTTATCACGGGGAGCTGTTTTTT. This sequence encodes CASSYHGELFF.